What follows is one T cell receptor beta chain and its context. The CDR3 consists of 14 residues. Between the trimmed V and J ends, which lost 0 bases and 8 bases, there was a span of 13 bases. Per germline, CDR1 LGHDT and CDR2 YNNKEL (reference sequence). This sample is part of a study of blood T cell repertoires in COVID-19. Sequenced by immunoSEQ multiplex PCR; TCRdb stores in-frame clones only, minus some. The sample shows about 170,000 clones, roughly 80% of them seen only once. The receptor comes from a man aged 70-80 years with acute or convalescent COVID-19. This chain joins TRBV3-1 (or the pseudogene TRBV3-2) and TRBJ1-2; D is undetermined. The sequenced material came from peripheral blood. As DNA, the CDR3 is TGTGCCAGCAGCCAAGATCCAGCCGGGTGGGGCTACACCTTC. As protein: CASSQDPAGWGYTF.